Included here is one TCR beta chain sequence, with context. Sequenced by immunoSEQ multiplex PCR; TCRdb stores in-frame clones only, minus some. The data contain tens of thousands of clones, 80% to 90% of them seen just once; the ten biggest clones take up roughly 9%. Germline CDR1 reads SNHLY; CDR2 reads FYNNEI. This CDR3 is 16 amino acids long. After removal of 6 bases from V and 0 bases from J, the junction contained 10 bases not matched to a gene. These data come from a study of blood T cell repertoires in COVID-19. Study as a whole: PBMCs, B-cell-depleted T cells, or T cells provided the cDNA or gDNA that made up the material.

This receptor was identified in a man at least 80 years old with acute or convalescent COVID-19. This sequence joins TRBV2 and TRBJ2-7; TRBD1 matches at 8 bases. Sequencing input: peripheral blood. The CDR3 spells CASSHQRTGISYEQYF. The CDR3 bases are TGTGCCAGCAGCCACCAACGGACAGGGATCTCCTACGAGCAGTACTTC.